The 30 T cell receptor beta chains below come from one sample, sequenced in a study of sequential checkpoint blockade in melanoma. Using immunoSEQ multiplex PCR, the repertoire was profiled, and TCRdb retains in-frame clones only, with some absent. Of approximately 37,000 clones detected, about 83% appear once; the ten largest clones hold around 5.1%. Documented treatment: randomized to nivolumab then ipilimumab (arm A) or the reverse (arm B). Specimen: CD8+ T cells sorted from blood (inferred from file names), collected from a patient given nivolumab and ipilimumab in sequence. Receptors were obtained from a human donor with melanoma.

The chain has TRBV7-9 and TRBJ1-2; D gene unclear. Trimming shortened V by 0 bases and J by 5 bases, and 10 bases separated the two germline ends. CDR1 and CDR2 from the germline V gene are SEHNR and FQNEAQ (reference sequence). The CDR3 consists of 14 residues. CDR3 DNA sequence: TGTGCCAGCAGCTTAGCGGGCAGCTCATATGGCTACACCTTC. Translated, it gives CASSLAGSSYGYTF.

This chain connects TRBV7-9 to TRBJ2-7; 12 nucleotides match TRBD2. J lost 6 bases, V lost 11 bases, and 8 bases had no gene match. The CDR3 is 13 amino acids. CDR1 is SEHNR, CDR2 FQNEAQ, per germline (reference sequence). In nucleotides, the CDR3 is TGTGCCGGTGGGGGACTAGCGGGCCTCGAGCAGTACTTC. This sequence encodes CAGGGLAGLEQYF.

V and J are TRBV10-3 and TRBJ1-5; possibly TRBD1 for D (6 bases). CDR1 is ENHRY and CDR2 is SYGVKD in the germline V gene. The CDR3 extends over 14 amino acids. The V and J ends lost 11 bases and 6 bases respectively, with 20 bases between them. The CDR3 nucleotides are TGTGCCCACGGGGAGGGGGGTGCGCCTCAGCCCCAGCATTTT. This codes for CAHGEGGAPQPQHF.

J is TRBJ1-4 and V is TRBV7-8; D remains ambiguous. V lost 5 bases to trimming and J lost 4 bases, with 17 bases between them. The CDR3 covers 16 residues. CDR1 and CDR2 (germline): SGHVS, FQNEAQ. CDR3 in amino acids: CASSGARNLINEKLFF. The CDR3 DNA is TGTGCCAGCAGCGGAGCAAGGAACCTCATTAATGAAAAACTGTTTTTT.

Written as DNA, the CDR3 is TGTGCCTCCAACGGTCGGACAGACACTGAAGCTTTCTTT. Its translation: CASNGRTDTEAFF. This chain joins TRBV30 and TRBJ1-1, with a tentative D call TRBD1 (6 bases). Trimming removed 7 bases at V and 3 bases at J, with 15 bases between. CDR1 and CDR2 from the germline V gene are GTSNPN and SVGIG (reference sequence). The CDR3 spans 13 residues.

This chain connects TRBV2 to TRBJ1-2, with 8 bases identical to TRBD1. J gave up 8 bases and V 3 bases, and 8 bases lay outside the gene matches. The germline V gene encodes CDR1 SNHLY and CDR2 FYNNEI. The CDR3 sequence is 14 residues long. In nucleotides, the CDR3 is TGTGCCAGCAGTGACTGGGCAGGGGGCTACGGCTACACCTTC. Amino acid sequence: CASSDWAGGYGYTF.

The chain has TRBV7-9 and TRBJ1-2; D is ambiguous. CDR1 is SEHNR and CDR2 is FQNEAQ in the germline V gene (reference sequence). With 1 base removed from V and 7 bases from J, the gap between germline ends came to 19 bases. The CDR3 loop spans 16 amino acids. CDR3 coding DNA: TGTGCCAGCAGCTTAGATTTTAACACCCTTGAAGTTGGCTACACCTTC. Protein sequence: CASSLDFNTLEVGYTF.

CDR3: CASSQDIILAGGNEQFF. CDR3 DNA sequence: TGTGCCAGCAGCCAAGATATAATACTAGCGGGAGGCAATGAGCAGTTCTTC. This sequence joins TRBV4-2 and TRBJ2-1; 12 bases are shared with TRBD2. Germline values: CDR1 LGHNA, CDR2 YNFKEQ. J gave up 6 bases and V 0 bases, and 6 bases lay outside the gene matches. This CDR3 is built from 17 residues.

This chain links TRBV6-5 with TRBJ2-7, with 9 bases aligning to TRBD1. Germline loops: CDR1 MNHEY, CDR2 SVGAGI. This CDR3 comprises 14 residues. Trimming at V came to 5 bases and at J to 2 bases, leaving 4 bases not matched to a gene. The CDR3 sequence: CASSGDRAAYEQYF. The CDR3 DNA is TGTGCCAGCAGTGGGGACAGGGCGGCCTACGAGCAGTACTTC.

The J gene is TRBJ1-6, the V gene TRBV27; D possibly corresponds to TRBD1 (6 bases). The CDR3 has 14 residues. CDR1 and CDR2 from the germline V gene are MNHEY and SMNVEV (reference sequence). With 6 bases removed from V and 7 bases from J, the gap between germline ends came to 13 bases. The chain's CDR3 is CASSYRVENSPLHF. CDR3 coding DNA: TGTGCCAGCAGCTACAGGGTAGAGAATTCACCCCTCCACTTT.

CDR3 sequence reads: CASRPPDSSTDTQYF. In DNA, the CDR3 is TGTGCCAGCAGACCACCCGACAGTAGCACAGATACGCAGTATTTT. The rearrangement uses TRBV13 and TRBJ2-3; D is perhaps TRBD1 (5 bases). The CDR3 extends over 15 amino acids. CDR1 PRHDT and CDR2 FYEKMQ come from the germline V gene (reference sequence). The V end was cut by 6 bases, the J end by 0 bases, with 13 bases between.

The genes are TRBV6-6 and TRBJ2-1; perhaps TRBD2 as D (6 bases). The germline gives CDR1 MNHNY, CDR2 SVGAGI (reference sequence). CDR3 length: 15 amino acids. Between the trimmed V and J ends, which lost 5 bases and 7 bases, there was a span of 18 bases. CDR3 region: CASSHTSSAGNEQFF. The CDR3 nucleotides read TGTGCCAGCAGTCATACTAGCAGCGCCGGGAATGAGCAGTTCTTC.

The CDR3 spells CASTLGLAGANTGELFF. DNA for the CDR3: TGCGCCAGCACCCTGGGACTAGCGGGTGCGAACACCGGGGAGCTGTTTTTT. The chain joins TRBV5-1 to TRBJ2-2, with 12 bases lining up with TRBD2. Losses at the gene ends were 6 bases for V and 0 bases for J; bases not matched to a gene: 6. The germline V gene has CDR1 SGHRS and CDR2 YFSETQ. This CDR3 spans 17 amino acids.

In DNA, the CDR3 is TGTGCCAGCAGCGCCAGGGGTAGCAATCAGCCCCAGCATTTT. Protein: CASSARGSNQPQHF. The chain combines TRBV27 with TRBJ1-5, with a weak D call TRBD1 (6 bases). With 6 bases removed from V and 0 bases from J, the gap between germline ends came to 9 bases. The germline V gene has CDR1 MNHEY and CDR2 SMNVEV (reference sequence). There are 14 residues in the CDR3.

The V call is TRBV4-1, the J call TRBJ2-3; 9 nucleotides agree with TRBD1. The CDR3 has 15 amino acids. Germline trimming cut 3 bases from V and 4 bases from J; bases unmatched to any gene: 5. The germline CDR1 and CDR2 sequences are MGHRA and YSYEKL. CDR3 bases: TGCGCCAGCAGCCAGGCCGGGACAGGGCCAGATACGCAGTATTTT. It specifies CASSQAGTGPDTQYF.

The chain has TRBV5-1 and TRBJ2-1, with D tentatively TRBD1 (5 bases). The germline gives CDR1 SGHRS, CDR2 YFSETQ. CDR3 length equals 14 residues. Trimming took off 4 bases at V and 8 bases at J, with 16 bases between the two ends. CDR3: CASSLTGRADEQFF. CDR3 in DNA: TGCGCCAGCAGCCTTACGGGCAGGGCTGATGAGCAGTTCTTC.

The chain links TRBV5-1 to TRBJ1-1; D possibly corresponds to TRBD1 (6 bases). Deletions cut 8 bases from V and 2 bases from J, with 13 bases between. The CDR3 has 13 amino acids. Germline CDR1 is SGHRS and CDR2 is YFSETQ. The CDR3 loop reads CASQQGTNTEAFF. CDR3 coding DNA: TGCGCCAGTCAACAGGGAACTAACACTGAAGCTTTCTTT. Together with reference TRBV5-1 and TRBJ1-1, the CDR3 gives the full variable domain: KAGVTQTPRYLIKTRGQQVTLSCSPISGHRSVSWYQQTPGQGLQFLFEYFSETQRNKGNFPGRFSGRQFSNSRSEMNVSTLELGDSALYLCASQQGTNTEAFFGQGTRLTVV.

The CDR3 reads CASSLGTSGGYEQYF. The CDR3 nucleotides are TGCGCCAGCAGCTTGGGGACTAGCGGGGGCTACGAGCAGTACTTC. The chain combines TRBV5-1 with TRBJ2-7; 13 bases match TRBD2. J was trimmed by 3 bases and V by 0 bases; bases with no gene match: 0. The CDR3 runs 15 residues. From germline, CDR1 is SGHRS and CDR2 YFSETQ.

This chain connects TRBV18 to TRBJ1-5; the D is unclear. This CDR3 is 13 amino acids long. Trimming left V 3 bases short and J 5 bases short, with 8 bases between. Germline loops: CDR1 KGHSH, CDR2 LQKENI. The CDR3 DNA sequence: TGTGCCAGCTCACCCGGGGAGTATCAGCCCCAGCATTTT. It codes for CASSPGEYQPQHF. The full variable domain, rest sourced from reference TRBV18 and TRBJ1-5, is NAGVMQNPRHLVRRRGQEARLRCSPMKGHSHVYWYRQLPEEGLKFMVYLQKENIIDESGMPKERFSAEFPKEGPSILRIQQVVRGDSAAYFCASSPGEYQPQHFGDGTRLSIL.

This sequence joins TRBV14 and TRBJ2-5; TRBD1 might be the D (6 bases). Between the trimmed V and J ends, which lost 3 bases and 4 bases, there was a span of 21 bases. This CDR3 has 17 residues. The germline V gene encodes CDR1 SGHDN and CDR2 FVKESK. CDR3 sequence (DNA): TGTGCCAGCAGCCATTGGGGGCAGGGAGCTTTAGGAGAGACCCAGTACTTC. It encodes CASSHWGQGALGETQYF.

The gene calls are TRBV15 and TRBJ2-6; D possibly corresponds to TRBD1 (6 bases). The CDR3 has 18 residues. Germline V gene lookup returns CDR1 LNHNV and CDR2 YYDKDF (reference sequence). Trimming left V 3 bases short and J 0 bases short, with 15 bases between. The CDR3 is CATSRTGASSSGANVLTF. In DNA form, the CDR3 reads TGTGCCACCAGCAGGACAGGTGCGTCGAGCTCTGGGGCCAACGTCCTGACTTTC.

The chain employs TRBV19 and TRBJ1-5; D is undetermined. Trimming stripped 7 bases from V and 3 bases from J, with 7 bases between. CDR3 length: 12 residues. Germline V gene data show CDR1 as LNHDA and CDR2 as SQIVND (reference sequence). DNA for the CDR3: TGTGCCAGTACCGACTACAATCAGCCCCAGCATTTT. Protein sequence: CASTDYNQPQHF.

The V call is TRBV19, the J call TRBJ2-7; 8 bases are shared with TRBD2. There are 15 residues in the CDR3. Looked up from germline, CDR1 is LNHDA and CDR2 is SQIVND (reference sequence). Unmatched junction bases numbered 8, after V lost 4 bases and J lost 3 bases. Written as DNA, the CDR3 is TGTGCCAGTAGTACAACGACTAGCGCCCGCTACGAGCAGTACTTC. This gives the protein CASSTTTSARYEQYF.

This clone has more than one count but fewer than ten. The chain links TRBV10-3 to TRBJ2-2, with a possible D match to TRBD1 (6 bases). CDR3 length: 16 residues. Trimming left V 3 bases short and J 1 base short, with 12 bases between. The V gene's germline CDR1 is ENHRY and CDR2 SYGVKD. CDR3 sequence (DNA): TGTGCCATCAGTGATATGGTAGGGGGGAACACCGGGGAGCTGTTTTTT. Translating gives CAISDMVGGNTGELFF.

The V and J genes are TRBV5-1 and TRBJ2-1; 9 nucleotides agree with TRBD1. The germline gives CDR1 SGHRS, CDR2 YFSETQ. With 4 bases clipped from V and 4 bases from J, the junction kept 9 bases outside the gene matches. The CDR3 is 16 residues long. The chain's CDR3 is CASSEVPDRGYNEQFF. DNA of the CDR3: TGCGCCAGCAGCGAAGTTCCGGACAGGGGTTACAATGAGCAGTTCTTC.

The V call is TRBV7-9, the J call TRBJ2-2; D possibly corresponds to TRBD1 (5 bases). The V and J ends lost 4 bases and 1 base respectively, with 10 bases between them. The CDR3 has 15 amino acids. CDR1 and CDR2 (germline): SEHNR, FQNEAQ (reference sequence). CDR3: CASSSVTENTGELFF. As DNA, the CDR3 is TGTGCCAGCAGCTCTGTGACAGAGAACACCGGGGAGCTGTTTTTT. The full variable domain, its missing parts supplied by reference TRBV7-9 and TRBJ2-2, is DTGVSQNPRHKITKRGQNVTFRCDPISEHNRLYWYRQTLGQGPEFLTYFQNEAQLEKSRLLSDRFSAERPKGSFSTLEIQRTEQGDSAMYLCASSSVTENTGELFFGEGSRLTVL.

This clone was detected once. The V call is TRBV27, the J call TRBJ2-7; perhaps TRBD1 as D (6 bases). Germline V gene sequence: CDR1 MNHEY, CDR2 SMNVEV (reference sequence). V lost 5 bases, J lost 4 bases, and 18 bases lay in between. There are 15 residues in the CDR3. For the CDR3, the DNA is TGTGCCAGCAGTGATCCGGGATGGGGGCTATACGAGCAGTACTTC. Translated, it gives CASSDPGWGLYEQYF.

This clone was counted once. The genes are TRBV28 and TRBJ2-7; TRBD1 aligns across 9 bases. The V gene's germline CDR1 is MDHEN and CDR2 SYDVKM. With 5 bases clipped from V and 3 bases from J, the junction kept 8 bases outside the gene matches. This CDR3 comprises 15 residues. The CDR3 region is CASSTQDRGGYEQYF. CDR3 sequence (DNA): TGTGCCAGCAGTACGCAGGACAGGGGCGGCTACGAGCAGTACTTC. Based on the CDR3 plus reference TRBV28 and TRBJ2-7, the full variable domain is DVKVTQSSRYLVKRTGEKVFLECVQDMDHENMFWYRQDPGLGLRLIYFSYDVKMKEKGDIPEGYSVSREKKERFSLILESASTNQTSMYLCASSTQDRGGYEQYFGPGTRLTVT.

The chain uses TRBV4-1 and TRBJ1-1; D is unresolved. The CDR3 loop spans 15 amino acids. Germline CDR1 MGHRA, CDR2 YSYEKL. Trimming cost V 5 bases and J 1 base, with 14 bases left between them. The CDR3 coding sequence is TGCGCCAGCAGCGAAGGTTGGAGTCCGAACACTGAAGCTTTCTTT. This translates into CASSEGWSPNTEAFF.

The chain combines TRBV7-8 with TRBJ2-5; D remains ambiguous. V lost 1 base and J lost 3, with 9 bases in between. The CDR3 spans 14 residues. Germline CDR1 is SGHVS and CDR2 is FQNEAQ. DNA for the CDR3: TGTGCCAGCAGCTTAGTTGTCTTCGAAGAGACCCAGTACTTC. Its translation is CASSLVVFEETQYF. Looking up the rest from reference TRBV7-8 and TRBJ2-5 gives the full variable domain: GAGVSQSPRYKVAKRGQDVALRCDPISGHVSLFWYQQALGQGPEFLTYFQNEAQLDKSGLPSDRFFAERPEGSVSTLKIQRTQQEDSAVYLCASSLVVFEETQYFGPGTRLLVL.